The following is a TCR beta chain sequence with its context. Per the original methods: Amplification from reference gene primers served as the basis for estimated nucleated cell counts. The method was immunoSEQ multiplex PCR; TCRdb's version includes in-frame clones alone and lacks a portion of them. The V and J calls and clone size come from that table; D and trimming were worked out from the DNA. The data contain hundreds of thousands of clones, about 90% of them singletons. This sample stems from a study of blood T cell repertoires in COVID-19. On the study more broadly: The United States, Italy and Spain were the sources of the acute and convalescent COVID-19 samples.

Germline CDR1 reads SGHDN; CDR2 reads FVKESK. The CDR3 runs 15 residues. V shed 9 bases, J shed 6 bases, and the junction held 16 bases outside the gene matches. The gene calls are TRBV14 and TRBJ1-2; 7 bases are shared with TRBD1. Sequencing was done on a sample of PBMCs or T cells enriched from blood (not recorded which). The receptor was isolated from a woman aged 25 to 39 who had recovered from COVID-19. The CDR3 sequence: CASSITRQGRDGYTF. In DNA, the CDR3 is TGTGCCAGTTCTATCACCCGACAGGGCCGGGATGGCTACACCTTC. Based on the CDR3 plus reference TRBV14 and TRBJ1-2, the full variable domain is EAGVTQFPSHSVIEKGQTVTLRCDPISGHDNLYWYRRVMGKEIKFLLHFVKESKQDESGMPNNRFLAERTGGTYSTLKVQPAELEDSGVYFCASSITRQGRDGYTFGSGTRLTVV.